The next 9 T cell receptor beta chains were all read from a single sample in a study of T cell repertoires in cytomegalovirus infection. TCRdb used MiXCR to reprocess the reads, holding one entry per CDR3 protein. This sample has about 500,000 distinct CDR3 sequences, with 30% to 35% found just once. These receptors have no known antigen. The material sequenced was cultured PBMCs, taken from culture after CMV antigen stimulation. All receptors come from a human donor in good health (CMV status not recorded). Some clones in this sample may be carry-over from other donors' samples.

This chain joins TRBV24-1 and TRBJ2-1; 8 bases fit TRBD1. V dropped 7 bases and J dropped 2; count of bases not matched to a gene: 6. The CDR3 contains 15 residues. Germline V gives CDR1 KGHDR, CDR2 SFDVKD. The CDR3 reads CATRAGQGPYNEQFF. The CDR3 coding sequence is TGTGCCACCAGAGCTGGACAGGGCCCCTACAATGAGCAGTTCTTC.

V gene TRBV27 combines with J gene TRBJ2-5; the match to TRBD2 covers 11 bases. This CDR3 spans 17 amino acids. Looked up from germline, CDR1 is MNHEY and CDR2 is SMNVEV (reference sequence). The ends lost 5 bases at V and 5 bases at J; junction bases unmatched: 13. The CDR3 DNA follows: TGTGCCAGCAGTGGAGTAGCGGGAGGGCCTGGGGATGAGACCCAGTACTTC. Translation: CASSGVAGGPGDETQYF.

This chain links TRBV12-3 or TRBV12-4 with TRBJ2-7; a weak D match, TRBD1 (7 bases). V was shortened by 8 bases and J by 3 bases, with 11 bases between the two germline ends. The CDR3 spans 12 residues. CDR3 bases: TGTGCCAGCGCAGGGGGGATCTACGAGCAGTACTTC. Translation: CASAGGIYEQYF.

The V call is TRBV30, the J call TRBJ2-1; perhaps TRBD1 as D (5 bases). The CDR3 is 13 amino acids. V was trimmed by 2 bases and J by 8 bases, leaving 13 bases between them. Germline lookup yields CDR1 GTSNPN and CDR2 SVGIG (reference sequence). The CDR3: CAWSSGQSYEQFF. As DNA, the CDR3 is TGTGCCTGGAGTTCCGGACAATCCTATGAGCAGTTCTTC.

This rearrangement joins TRBV19 to TRBJ2-1; D remains unclear. V was clipped by 7 bases and J by 3 bases, with 16 bases between them. This CDR3 has 15 residues. Germline values: CDR1 LNHDA, CDR2 SQIVND (reference sequence). This chain's CDR3 is CASKLGLDLYNEQFF. The CDR3 nucleotides read TGTGCCAGTAAGTTAGGGTTGGATCTCTACAATGAGCAGTTCTTC. Variable domain in full (rest from reference TRBV19 and TRBJ2-1): DGGITQSPKYLFRKEGQNVTLSCEQNLNHDAMYWYRQDPGQGLRLIYYSQIVNDFQKGDIAEGYSVSREKKESFPLTVTSAQKNPTAFYLCASKLGLDLYNEQFFGPGTRLTVL.

Ten or more counts support this clonotype. This rearrangement joins TRBV7-2 to TRBJ1-4, with 7 positions matching TRBD1. Trimming cost V 4 bases and J 4 bases; bases outside gene matches: 15. Germline V gene data show CDR1 as SGHTA and CDR2 as FQGNSA. The CDR3 has 18 amino acids. Written as DNA, the CDR3 is TGTGCCAGCAGCTCCGGCGCAGGGACAGCCGCCTTTAATGAAAAACTGTTTTTT. It encodes CASSSGAGTAAFNEKLFF.

This clonotype was seen more than once but under ten times. V usage is TRBV28 and J usage is TRBJ2-3, with D possibly TRBD1 on 5 matching bases. Trimming took off 2 bases at V and 1 base at J, with 10 bases between the two ends. The CDR3 runs 15 residues. Germline values: CDR1 MDHEN, CDR2 SYDVKM. The CDR3 region has the DNA TGTGCCAGCAGTTTACTCGGCAGGGGCACAGATACGCAGTATTTT. Encoded protein: CASSLLGRGTDTQYF. The whole variable domain, filled in from reference TRBV28 and TRBJ2-3, reads DVKVTQSSRYLVKRTGEKVFLECVQDMDHENMFWYRQDPGLGLRLIYFSYDVKMKEKGDIPEGYSVSREKKERFSLILESASTNQTSMYLCASSLLGRGTDTQYFGPGTRLTVL.

CDR3 coding DNA: TGTGCCAGCAGCACGACTAGCGGGGGACGAAATACGCAGTATTTT. This gives the protein CASSTTSGGRNTQYF. The genes are TRBV7-4 and TRBJ2-3; 12 bases fit TRBD2. J gave up 7 bases and V 5 bases, and 7 bases lay outside the gene matches. This CDR3 spans 15 amino acids. Germline CDR1 SGHVT, CDR2 SQSDAQ.

This clonotype was recorded at least ten times. The chain uses TRBV11-3 and TRBJ1-1, with D uncertain. Trimming took 1 base from V and 4 from J, leaving 7 bases between them. The germline gives CDR1 SGHNT, CDR2 YENEEA. CDR3 length equals 13 residues. The CDR3 nucleotides read TGTGCCAGCAGCTTAGGTACGGGCACTGAAGCTTTCTTT. It translates to CASSLGTGTEAFF. Full variable domain (rest looked up from reference TRBV11-3 and TRBJ1-1): EAGVVQSPRYKIIEKKQPVAFWCNPISGHNTLYWYLQNLGQGPELLIRYENEEAVDDSQLPKDRFSAERLKGVDSTLKIQPAELGDSAVYLCASSLGTGTEAFFGQGTRLTVV.